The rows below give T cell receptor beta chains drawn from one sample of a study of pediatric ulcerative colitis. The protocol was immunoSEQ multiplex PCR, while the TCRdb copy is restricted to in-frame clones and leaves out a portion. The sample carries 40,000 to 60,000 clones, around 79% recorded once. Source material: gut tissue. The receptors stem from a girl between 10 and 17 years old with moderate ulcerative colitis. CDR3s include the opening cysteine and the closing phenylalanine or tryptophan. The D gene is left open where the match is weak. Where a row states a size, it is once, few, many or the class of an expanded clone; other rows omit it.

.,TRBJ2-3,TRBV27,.,TGTGCCAGCAGTTTATCGATGCGGAACACAGATACGCAGTATTTT,CASSLSMRNTDTQYF
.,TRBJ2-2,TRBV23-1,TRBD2,TGCGCCAGCAGTCATCCGACTAGCGGGAGTTCGAACACCGGGGAGCTGTTTTTT,CASSHPTSGSSNTGELFF
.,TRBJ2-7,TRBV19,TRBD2,TGTGCCACGGGGACTAGCGGGAGCTACGAGCAGTACTTC,CATGTSGSYEQYF
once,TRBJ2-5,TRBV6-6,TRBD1,TGTGCCAGCAGGAAGACAGGGTTGGAGACCCAGTACTTC,CASRKTGLETQYF
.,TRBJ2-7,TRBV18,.,TGTGCCAGCTCACCACCAGGCAGCGCGTCCTACGAGCAGTACTTC,CASSPPGSASYEQYF
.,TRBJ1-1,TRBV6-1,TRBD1,TGTGCCAGCAGTGTGGACAGGGCTTCTGAAGCTTTCTTT,CASSVDRASEAFF
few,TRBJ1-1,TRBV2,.,TGTGCCAGCAGTGTTAGTTTGAACACTGAAGCTTTCTTT,CASSVSLNTEAFF
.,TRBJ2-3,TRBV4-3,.,TGCGCCAGCAGCCCTCGGGACACTAGCACAGATACGCAGTATTTT,CASSPRDTSTDTQYF
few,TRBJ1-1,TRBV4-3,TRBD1,TGCGCCAGCAGCCAAGAACGCGGACAGGCCAACACTGAAGCTTTCTTT,CASSQERGQANTEAFF
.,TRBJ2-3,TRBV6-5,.,TGTGCCAGCAGTCGCAGGGTTGCAGATACGCAGTATTTT,CASSRRVADTQYF
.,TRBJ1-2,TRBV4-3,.,TGCGCCAGCAGCCAGACCGGTTATGGCTACACCTTC,CASSQTGYGYTF
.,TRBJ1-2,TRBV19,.,TGTGCCAGTAGTGGCGACTCCCCAAGCCGATCTATAGGCTACACCTTC,CASSGDSPSRSIGYTF
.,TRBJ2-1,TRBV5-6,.,TGTGCCAGCAGCATGAACCAGGGGAGCGAGCAGTTCTTC,CASSMNQGSEQFF
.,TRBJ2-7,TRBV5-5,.,TGTGCCAGCAGCCCGACTTACCCTGGGGAGCAGTACTTC,CASSPTYPGEQYF
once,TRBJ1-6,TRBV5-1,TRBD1,TGCGCCAGCAGCTTGGGAGAGGGGACAGGCAATAATTCACCCCTCCACTTT,CASSLGEGTGNNSPLHF
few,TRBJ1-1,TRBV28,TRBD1,TGTGCCAGCAGTCGACAGGGGCTCGGCACTGAAGCTTTCTTT,CASSRQGLGTEAFF
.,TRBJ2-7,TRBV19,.,TGTGCCAGTAGTATCGACCCTGCCTACGAGCAGTACTTC,CASSIDPAYEQYF
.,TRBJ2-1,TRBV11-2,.,TGTGCCAGCAGGGGCCAGGTGGGGCATGAGCAGTTCTTC,CASRGQVGHEQFF
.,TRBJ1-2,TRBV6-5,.,TGTGCCAGCAGTTATCTGGACCCCGGCTACTATGGCTACACCTTC,CASSYLDPGYYGYTF
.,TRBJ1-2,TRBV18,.,TGTGCCAGCTCACCGGCCCTGGACCCCAGCCCGATCTATGGCTACACCTTC,CASSPALDPSPIYGYTF
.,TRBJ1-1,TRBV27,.,TGTGCCAGCAGTTTAAGCCGAGGACCTGCGGACACTGAAGCTTTCTTT,CASSLSRGPADTEAFF
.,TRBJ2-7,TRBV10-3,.,TGTGCCATCGGGCCGGGCGGGATCTACGAGCAGTACTTC,CAIGPGGIYEQYF
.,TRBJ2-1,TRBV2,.,TGTGCCAGCAGTGAAATACCGGAGTCCTACAATGAGCAGTTCTTC,CASSEIPESYNEQFF
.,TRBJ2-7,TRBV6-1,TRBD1,TGTGCCACGGGACAGGAAACAATATCCTACGAGCAGTACTTC,CATGQETISYEQYF
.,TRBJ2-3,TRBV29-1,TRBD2,TGCAGCGGGACTAGCGGGGGGGGCACAGATACGCAGTATTTT,CSGTSGGGTDTQYF
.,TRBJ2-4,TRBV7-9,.,TGTGCCAGCAGCGCCCAGAGCCCGGATCTCAGGGACATTCAGTACTTC,CASSAQSPDLRDIQYF
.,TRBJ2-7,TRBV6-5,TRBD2,TGTGCCAGCAGTTCTGTGTCTAGCGGGAGTTACGAGCAGTACTTC,CASSSVSSGSYEQYF
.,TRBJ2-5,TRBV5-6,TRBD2,TGTGCCAGCAGCACCGTAAGCGGGAGTGGGACCCAGTACTTC,CASSTVSGSGTQYF
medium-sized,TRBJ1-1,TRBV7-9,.,TGTGCCAGCAGCTGGCAGGGTGGCGGAGCTTTCTTT,CASSWQGGGAFF
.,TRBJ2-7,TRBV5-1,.,TGCGCCAGCAGCTTGCTGGACAGCTCCTACGAGCAGTACTTC,CASSLLDSSYEQYF
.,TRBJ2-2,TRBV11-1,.,TGTGCCAGTTCTCGAGACAGCAAACCGAACACCGGGGAGCTGTTTTTT,CASSRDSKPNTGELFF
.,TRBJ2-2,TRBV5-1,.,TGCGCCAGCAGCACAGTAACAAGCACCGGGGAGCTGTTTTTT,CASSTVTSTGELFF
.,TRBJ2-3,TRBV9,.,TGTGCCAGCAGCGTAGACCACACAGATACGCAGTATTTT,CASSVDHTDTQYF